This T cell receptor (beta chain) was identified during a study of T cells in Graves' hyperthyroidism and ophthalmopathy. TCR beta CDR3 sequences were amplified from RNA transcripts. Initially, a first-round RT-PCR of the TCR CDR3 employed the HTBI primer set. TCRdb ran MiXCR on the multiplex PCR reads and lists one entry per CDR3 protein. This table holds around 530,000 distinct CDR3 sequences, roughly 17% found once. The specimen was blood. This receptor was identified in a woman between 18 and 29 years old with Graves' ophthalmopathy.

The CDR3 region is CASSLGGLTSSYEQYF. The CDR3 DNA follows: TGCGCCAGCAGCTTGGGGGGACTCACGAGCTCCTACGAGCAGTACTTC. The chain is built from TRBV5-1 and TRBJ2-7; tentatively, D is TRBD2 (6 bases). This CDR3 is 16 amino acids long. Germline CDR1 reads SGHRS; CDR2 reads YFSETQ. Between the trimmed V and J ends, which lost 0 bases and 0 bases, there was a span of 13 bases.